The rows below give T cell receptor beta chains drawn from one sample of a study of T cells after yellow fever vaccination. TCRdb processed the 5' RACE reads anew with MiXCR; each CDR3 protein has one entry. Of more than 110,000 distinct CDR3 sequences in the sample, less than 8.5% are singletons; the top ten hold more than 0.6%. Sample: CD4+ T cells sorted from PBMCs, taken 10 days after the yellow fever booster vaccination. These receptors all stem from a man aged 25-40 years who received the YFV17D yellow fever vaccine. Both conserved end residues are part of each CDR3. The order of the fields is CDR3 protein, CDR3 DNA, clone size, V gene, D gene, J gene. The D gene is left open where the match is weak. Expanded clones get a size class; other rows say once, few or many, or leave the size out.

CDR3aa: CASSPEITDTQYF
CDR3nt: TGCGCCAGCAGCCCAGAGATCACAGATACGCAGTATTTT
abundance: many
v_gene: TRBV4-3
d_gene: NA
j_gene: TRBJ2-3

CDR3aa: CASSQGTSGSSYNEQFF
CDR3nt: TGTGCCAGCAGCCAAGGGACTAGCGGGAGCTCCTACAATGAGCAGTTCTTC
abundance: many
v_gene: TRBV3-1
d_gene: TRBD2
j_gene: TRBJ2-1

CDR3aa: CASSLTDSTYEQYF
CDR3nt: TGTGCCAGCAGTTTGACAGATTCAACCTACGAGCAGTACTTC
abundance: many
v_gene: TRBV7-2
d_gene: NA
j_gene: TRBJ2-7

CDR3aa: CASSQSGTRVNEQFF
CDR3nt: TGTGCCAGCAGCCAGTCCGGGACTAGGGTGAATGAGCAGTTCTTC
abundance: many
v_gene: TRBV3-1
d_gene: TRBD2
j_gene: TRBJ2-1

CDR3aa: CASSEDHFNEQFF
CDR3nt: TGCGCCAGCAGCGAGGACCACTTCAATGAGCAGTTCTTC
abundance: few
v_gene: TRBV5-1
d_gene: NA
j_gene: TRBJ2-1

CDR3aa: CASSLLKGGRADTQYF
CDR3nt: TGTGCCAGCAGCCTCTTGAAGGGGGGGCGGGCAGATACGCAGTATTTT
abundance: many
v_gene: TRBV5-6
d_gene: NA
j_gene: TRBJ2-3

CDR3aa: CASSPAGARDGEQFF
CDR3nt: TGTGCCAGCAGCCCAGCGGGAGCACGCGACGGTGAGCAGTTCTTC
abundance: many
v_gene: TRBV3-1
d_gene: TRBD2
j_gene: TRBJ2-1

CDR3aa: CATQEGLYNEQFF
CDR3nt: TGTGCCACCCAGGAGGGCCTTTACAATGAGCAGTTCTTC
abundance: many
v_gene: TRBV15
d_gene: NA
j_gene: TRBJ2-1

CDR3aa: CSARPPGLPLEQYF
CDR3nt: TGCAGTGCTAGACCTCCAGGACTACCCCTCGAACAGTATTTT
abundance: many
v_gene: TRBV20-1
d_gene: NA
j_gene: TRBJ2-3

CDR3aa: CASRRTGGWEQYF
CDR3nt: TGTGCCAGCAGAAGGACAGGGGGTTGGGAGCAGTACTTC
abundance: many
v_gene: TRBV28
d_gene: TRBD1
j_gene: TRBJ2-7

CDR3aa: CASSLTRREETQYF
CDR3nt: TGCGCCAGCAGCTTGACTCGACGGGAAGAGACCCAGTACTTC
abundance: NA
v_gene: TRBV5-1
d_gene: NA
j_gene: TRBJ2-5

CDR3aa: CASSPRRAQINEQFF
CDR3nt: TGTGCCAGCAGCCCGCGGCGGGCACAGATCAATGAGCAGTTCTTC
abundance: many
v_gene: TRBV7-8
d_gene: NA
j_gene: TRBJ2-1

CDR3aa: CSVVPEGRFGNEQFF
CDR3nt: TGCAGCGTCGTTCCTGAGGGGCGGTTTGGGAATGAGCAGTTCTTC
abundance: many
v_gene: TRBV29-1
d_gene: NA
j_gene: TRBJ2-1

CDR3aa: CASKRVAGVETQYF
CDR3nt: TGCGCCAGCAAGAGGGTAGCGGGAGTAGAGACCCAGTACTTC
abundance: many
v_gene: TRBV10-2
d_gene: TRBD2
j_gene: TRBJ2-5

CDR3aa: CSDGVEAFF
CDR3nt: TGCAGCGACGGGGTGGAAGCTTTCTTT
abundance: many
v_gene: TRBV29-1
d_gene: NA
j_gene: TRBJ1-1

CDR3aa: CASEGQNQETQYF
CDR3nt: TGTGCCAGTGAGGGACAGAACCAAGAGACCCAGTACTTC
abundance: many
v_gene: TRBV28
d_gene: TRBD1
j_gene: TRBJ2-5

CDR3aa: CASSSMGLAVGEQYF
CDR3nt: TGCGCCAGCAGCAGTATGGGACTAGCAGTCGGCGAGCAGTACTTC
abundance: many
v_gene: TRBV5-1
d_gene: TRBD2
j_gene: TRBJ2-7

CDR3aa: CASSGQGAIGTEAFF
CDR3nt: TGTGCCAGCAGTGGACAGGGGGCGATCGGGACTGAAGCTTTCTTT
abundance: many
v_gene: TRBV6-1
d_gene: TRBD1
j_gene: TRBJ1-1

CDR3aa: CSARPPGRGVGKLFF
CDR3nt: TGCAGTGCTAGACCTCCCGGCAGGGGGGTTGGAAAACTGTTTTTT
abundance: few
v_gene: TRBV20-1
d_gene: TRBD1
j_gene: TRBJ1-4

CDR3aa: CASGSSTTGTTGELFF
CDR3nt: TGTGCTAGTGGTTCCTCCACGACAGGGACCACCGGGGAGCTGTTTTTT
abundance: many
v_gene: TRBV12-5
d_gene: TRBD1
j_gene: TRBJ2-2

CDR3aa: CASSLGGSRFTQYF
CDR3nt: TGTGCCAGCAGCTTGGGTGGTTCCAGATTTACGCAGTATTTT
abundance: NA
v_gene: TRBV13
d_gene: NA
j_gene: TRBJ2-3

CDR3aa: CASSLDPSLVDEQYF
CDR3nt: TGTGCCAGCAGCTTAGATCCTAGCTTGGTCGACGAGCAGTACTTC
abundance: many
v_gene: TRBV7-2
d_gene: NA
j_gene: TRBJ2-7

CDR3aa: CASSKYQETQYF
CDR3nt: TGTGCCAGCTCAAAGTACCAAGAGACCCAGTACTTC
abundance: many
v_gene: TRBV18
d_gene: NA
j_gene: TRBJ2-5

CDR3aa: CASSEGLAGGNNEQFF
CDR3nt: TGTGCCAGCAGCGAGGGACTAGCGGGAGGGAACAATGAGCAGTTCTTC
abundance: many
v_gene: TRBV7-2
d_gene: TRBD2
j_gene: TRBJ2-1

CDR3aa: CSVRGEGVYGYTF
CDR3nt: TGCAGCGTTCGGGGGGAGGGGGTATATGGCTACACCTTC
abundance: many
v_gene: TRBV29-1
d_gene: NA
j_gene: TRBJ1-2

CDR3aa: CASSQLRTVQETQYF
CDR3nt: TGCGCCAGCAGCCAGCTGAGGACAGTCCAAGAGACCCAGTACTTC
abundance: many
v_gene: TRBV4-1
d_gene: NA
j_gene: TRBJ2-5

CDR3aa: CASSQDSGTGVEKLFF
CDR3nt: TGTGCCAGCAGCCAAGATTCGGGGACAGGGGTTGAAAAACTGTTTTTT
abundance: many
v_gene: TRBV3-1
d_gene: TRBD1
j_gene: TRBJ1-4

CDR3aa: CASSFDIQETQYF
CDR3nt: TGCGCCAGCAGCTTTGACATCCAAGAGACCCAGTACTTC
abundance: many
v_gene: TRBV5-1
d_gene: NA
j_gene: TRBJ2-5

CDR3aa: CASREGPGELFF
CDR3nt: TGCGCCAGCAGGGAGGGGCCCGGGGAGCTGTTTTTT
abundance: many
v_gene: TRBV5-1
d_gene: NA
j_gene: TRBJ2-2

CDR3aa: CASSGTTDTQYF
CDR3nt: TGTGCCAGCAGCGGAACCACAGATACGCAGTATTTT
abundance: many
v_gene: TRBV9
d_gene: NA
j_gene: TRBJ2-3

CDR3aa: CASSSPGQTRSPLHF
CDR3nt: TGTGCCAGCAGTTCCCCGGGACAAACCAGATCACCCCTCCACTTT
abundance: many
v_gene: TRBV6-2/TRBV6-3
d_gene: NA
j_gene: TRBJ1-6

CDR3aa: CASSPGGEQYF
CDR3nt: TGTGCCAGCAGTCCAGGGGGCGAGCAGTACTTC
abundance: many
v_gene: TRBV28
d_gene: TRBD1
j_gene: TRBJ2-7

CDR3aa: CSVIGQGRTEAFF
CDR3nt: TGCAGCGTTATAGGACAGGGAAGGACTGAAGCTTTCTTT
abundance: many
v_gene: TRBV29-1
d_gene: TRBD1
j_gene: TRBJ1-1

CDR3aa: CASSETGGRETQYF
CDR3nt: TGTGCCAGCAGTGAGACAGGGGGCCGAGAGACCCAGTACTTC
abundance: many
v_gene: TRBV6-1
d_gene: TRBD1
j_gene: TRBJ2-5

CDR3aa: CASSVTSGSTGELFF
CDR3nt: TGCGCCAGCAGCGTTACTAGCGGGTCCACCGGGGAGCTGTTTTTT
abundance: many
v_gene: TRBV5-1
d_gene: TRBD2
j_gene: TRBJ2-2

CDR3aa: CASSPDRGYTEAFF
CDR3nt: TGTGCCAGCTCACCGGACAGGGGTTACACTGAAGCTTTCTTT
abundance: many
v_gene: TRBV18
d_gene: TRBD1
j_gene: TRBJ1-1

CDR3aa: CASSSRTGNTGELFF
CDR3nt: TGTGCCAGCAGCTCCAGGACAGGGAACACCGGGGAGCTGTTTTTT
abundance: many
v_gene: TRBV7-8
d_gene: TRBD1
j_gene: TRBJ2-2

CDR3aa: CASTVAAGLNTGELFF
CDR3nt: TGTGCCAGCACCGTGGCGGCGGGACTAAACACCGGGGAGCTGTTTTTT
abundance: few
v_gene: TRBV7-2
d_gene: TRBD2
j_gene: TRBJ2-2

CDR3aa: CAFHRGGDTQYF
CDR3nt: TGTGCTTTTCACCGGGGGGGAGATACGCAGTATTTT
abundance: many
v_gene: TRBV30
d_gene: TRBD2
j_gene: TRBJ2-3

CDR3aa: CASSYGKTGGQETQYF
CDR3nt: TGTGCCAGCAGTTACGGAAAGACAGGGGGGCAAGAGACCCAGTACTTC
abundance: many
v_gene: TRBV6-5
d_gene: TRBD1
j_gene: TRBJ2-5

CDR3aa: CSARATPGTSNEQFF
CDR3nt: TGCAGTGCTAGAGCCACTCCCGGGACGAGCAATGAGCAGTTCTTC
abundance: NA
v_gene: TRBV20-1
d_gene: NA
j_gene: TRBJ2-1

CDR3aa: CASSRDSIDTQYF
CDR3nt: TGTGCCAGCAGCCGAGATTCGATAGATACGCAGTATTTT
abundance: NA
v_gene: TRBV5-6
d_gene: NA
j_gene: TRBJ2-3

CDR3aa: CASSRETGFGYTF
CDR3nt: TGTGCCAGCAGCCGAGAGACAGGGTTTGGCTACACCTTC
abundance: many
v_gene: TRBV14
d_gene: TRBD1
j_gene: TRBJ1-2

CDR3aa: CASSPHRGGGTDTQYF
CDR3nt: TGTGCCAGCAGCCCCCATCGAGGCGGTGGCACAGATACGCAGTATTTT
abundance: many
v_gene: TRBV3-1
d_gene: NA
j_gene: TRBJ2-3

CDR3aa: CASTYTGGGYEQYF
CDR3nt: TGTGCCAGCACCTACACAGGGGGCGGCTACGAGCAGTACTTC
abundance: many
v_gene: TRBV12-3/TRBV12-4
d_gene: TRBD1
j_gene: TRBJ2-7

CDR3aa: CASSWGTSQETQYF
CDR3nt: TGCGCCAGCAGCTGGGGAACGTCACAAGAGACCCAGTACTTC
abundance: many
v_gene: TRBV5-1
d_gene: NA
j_gene: TRBJ2-5

CDR3aa: CATSDYVGGEQFF
CDR3nt: TGTGCCACCAGTGATTACGTGGGGGGTGAGCAGTTCTTC
abundance: many
v_gene: TRBV24-1
d_gene: NA
j_gene: TRBJ2-1

CDR3aa: CASSPNVARPDTQYF
CDR3nt: TGTGCCAGCAGCCCTAACGTCGCTAGACCCGATACGCAGTATTTT
abundance: NA
v_gene: TRBV7-8
d_gene: NA
j_gene: TRBJ2-3

CDR3aa: CAWSVRGLGNTIYF
CDR3nt: TGTGCCTGGAGTGTACGCGGATTAGGAAACACCATATATTTT
abundance: many
v_gene: TRBV30
d_gene: NA
j_gene: TRBJ1-3

CDR3aa: CASSQQTSARAYNEQFF
CDR3nt: TGCGCCAGCAGCCAACAAACTAGCGCCCGCGCCTACAATGAGCAGTTCTTC
abundance: many
v_gene: TRBV4-3
d_gene: TRBD2
j_gene: TRBJ2-1